These 5 T cell receptor beta chains were sequenced from one sample in a study of T cells after posttransplantation cyclophosphamide. Clones were read by immunoSEQ multiplex PCR, and TCRdb kept only the in-frame ones, dropping some. The profile shows 25,000 to 35,000 clones, 80% to 90% of them singletons. Input material: PBMCs. Receptors originate from a man aged 50 to 59.

This chain joins TRBV2 and TRBJ2-7, with a weak D call TRBD2 (5 bases). The length of the CDR3 is 12 residues. V lost 10 bases and J 0 bases, leaving 10 bases between the germline ends. From germline, CDR1 is SNHLY and CDR2 FYNNEI. CDR3 protein: CATGSVSYEQYF. CDR3 bases: TGTGCCACTGGGAGTGTCTCCTACGAGCAGTACTTC.

The chain uses TRBV2 and TRBJ2-1; TRBD1 aligns across 9 bases. The CDR3 spans 15 residues. Trimming took 4 bases from V and 9 from J; bases not matched to a gene: 10. CDR1 and CDR2 from the germline V gene are SNHLY and FYNNEI. The chain's CDR3 is CASSGDRDPPVEQFF. CDR3 nucleotide sequence: TGTGCCAGCAGTGGGGACAGGGATCCACCGGTTGAGCAGTTCTTC.

This chain connects TRBV30 to TRBJ1-6; D is unclear. Germline V CDR1 and CDR2: GTSNPN, SVGIG (reference sequence). V was shortened by 3 bases and J by 9 bases, with 9 bases between the two germline ends. This CDR3 spans 12 amino acids. DNA of the CDR3: TGTGCCTGGAGCCGGGTGGGTTCACCCCTCCACTTT. This sequence encodes CAWSRVGSPLHF. Supplemented by reference TRBV30 and TRBJ1-6, the full variable domain reads SQTIHQWPATLVQPVGSPLSLECTVEGTSNPNLYWYRQAAGRGLQLLFYSVGIGQISSEVPQNLSASRPQDRQFILSSKKLLLSDSGFYLCAWSRVGSPLHFGNGTRLTVT.

The rearrangement joins TRBV4-3 to TRBJ1-2; 10 bases are shared with TRBD1. Germline V gives CDR1 LGHNA, CDR2 YSLEER. With V trimmed by 0 bases and J by 7 bases, 11 bases remained unmatched. The CDR3 loop spans 17 amino acids. The CDR3 nucleotides read TGCGCCAGCAGCCAAGAGTGGGGGACAGGGGCTTTGGGTGGCTACACCTTC. Translated, it gives CASSQEWGTGALGGYTF.

The J gene is TRBJ2-2, the V gene TRBV27; 7 positions agree with TRBD2. Germline values: CDR1 MNHEY, CDR2 SMNVEV (reference sequence). The V gene end was trimmed by 3 bases and the J gene end by 5 bases; junction bases not matched to a gene: 9. The CDR3 has 16 residues. In DNA form, the CDR3 reads TGTGCCAGCAGTTTTAGCGGGTCGGCGGGGACCGGGGAGCTGTTTTTT. Its protein is CASSFSGSAGTGELFF.